This paragraph reports one T cell receptor beta chain. It lacks a known antigen. No base quality values were provided; no much bigger clone lies one nucleotide off. Deletion took 5 bases off V and 2 bases off J, with a span of 24 bases between the germline ends. Based on the germline V gene, the CDR1 and CDR2 sequences are SNHLY and FYNNEI. The CDR3 contains 18 residues, cysteine and phenylalanine counted. The only DNA kept is the CDR3, 54 bases in frame from the first base. The sample belongs to a study of identical twins listed by TCRdb under 2016. In the study overall: To test whether fetal clonotypes persist, the study used deep sequencing on TCR alpha and beta repertoires from monozygotic twins, unrelated adults of various ages, and cord blood. To rule out contamination, replicate twin experiments were performed at different times with different library preparation protocols. The study at large found these results: Because the same donors could not be followed over many years, the conclusions relied on cross-sectional statistical analysis. Compared with coincidental sharing between unrelated individuals, out-of-frame TCR alpha sequences shared between twins had an excess of sequences with low generation probability. The excess sharing between twins in beta out-of-frame sequences was weaker because fewer shared sequences reduced the signal-to-noise ratio. In monozygotic twins, recombination models systematically underestimated out-of-frame TCR alpha sharing, but the models matched the sharing seen between unrelated individuals. Abundant cord blood beta clonotypes carried fewer insertions; young adult naive repertoires showed a weaker similar trend, while memory repertoires showed none. Invariant T cells such as MAIT and iNKT could partly confound zero-insertion analyses, though diverse VJ usage argued against this for most clonotypes.

Every donor in the study was a healthy Caucasian. The library was produced with 5' RACE. Sequencing used an Illumina HiSeq 2000. Template switching added a universal primer binding site, and the final cDNA carried a unique molecular identifier that allowed TCR cDNA molecules to be counted accurately. First-strand cDNA for TCR alpha and beta chains was synthesized from specific primers in the conserved constant-segment region. To control for contamination, each cDNA library was double barcoded with a SMART-Mk sample barcode plus Illumina barcodes. TruSeq adapter sequences, together with Illumina sample barcodes, were added in two successive PCR steps. TCR alpha and beta cDNA libraries were sequenced on the Illumina HiSeq platform with custom primers. The original pipeline was this. MiGEC was used to process raw reads and extract unique molecular identifiers, and MiXCR was used to find CDR3 positions. Recombination models were inferred per individual with the repgenHMM and IGoR tools using an EM algorithm. Shared clonotypes were analyzed with the tcR package in R, and sharing was normalized by the product of cloneset sizes. Out-of-frame nonproductive sequences were analyzed to study raw recombination free of thymic and clonal selection effects. In TCRdb, the public reads were trimmed at Q25 with fastp and aligned with MiXCR, with productive beta chains retained. A single entry per CDR3 protein holds the most common genes and DNA from its merged rows. In this record, the V and J calls reflect TCRdb's handling and not the investigators' own analysis. Counted in this sample were 1.5 million to 2 million distinct CDR3 sequences; under 35% of them appeared once. The ten biggest clones cover 0.25% to 0.3% of the sample.

The sequencing input was cord blood. This chain joins TRBV2 to TRBJ1-2, with TRBD1 tentatively as D gene (5 bases match). The source of this sequence is a newborn girl in good health. Read as DNA, the sequence is TGTGCCAGCAGTCCAAGCGCGGGAGGACACTTGGGAAACTATGGCTACACCTTC. The encoded protein is CASSPSAGGHLGNYGYTF.